What follows describes a single T cell receptor beta chain. The antigen remains undetermined. The sample is drawn from a study of cytomegalovirus exposure and HLA in healthy donors. Across the whole study: About 80 million unique TCRs from HLA-typed donors were held in an early data release.

Points from the study as a whole: In a later analysis, parvovirus B19, influenza, CMV and Epstein-Barr virus appeared linked to several top co-occurrence clusters.

PCR amplification relied on 60 Vbeta primers (plus 13 Jbeta primers). The table came from immunoSEQ multiplex PCR; TCRdb's copy has only in-frame clones and leaves some out. The sample has hundreds of thousands of clones, about 90% seen once. The specimen sequenced was PBMCs. The receptor's source is a woman younger than 30 in good health and CMV-seronegative.

The CDR3 region has the DNA TGCGCCAGCAGCTTGGCCAGGGCTAGCGGGGGCCGCCGTCAAGAGACCCAGTACTTC. Encoded protein: CASSLARASGGRRQETQYF. The chain recombines TRBV5-1 with TRBJ2-5; 10 nucleotides align to TRBD2. Germline CDR1 SGHRS, CDR2 YFSETQ. The CDR3 sequence is 19 residues long. V shed 0 bases and J 2 bases; nucleotides not matched to a gene: 13. The whole variable domain, filled in from reference TRBV5-1 and TRBJ2-5, reads KAGVTQTPRYLIKTRGQQVTLSCSPISGHRSVSWYQQTPGQGLQFLFEYFSETQRNKGNFPGRFSGRQFSNSRSEMNVSTLELGDSALYLCASSLARASGGRRQETQYFGPGTRLLVL.